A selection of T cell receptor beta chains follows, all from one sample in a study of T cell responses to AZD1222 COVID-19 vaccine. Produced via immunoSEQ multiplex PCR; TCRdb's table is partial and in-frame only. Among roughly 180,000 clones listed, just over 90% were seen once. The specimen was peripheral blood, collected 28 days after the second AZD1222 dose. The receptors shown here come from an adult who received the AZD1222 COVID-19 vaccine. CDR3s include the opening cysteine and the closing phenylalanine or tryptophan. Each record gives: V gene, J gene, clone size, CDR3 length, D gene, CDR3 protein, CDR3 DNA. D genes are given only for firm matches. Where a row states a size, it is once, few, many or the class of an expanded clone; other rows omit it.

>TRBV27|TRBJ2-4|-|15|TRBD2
CASKLAGGGKNIQYF
TGTGCCAGCAAACTAGCGGGAGGGGGGAAAAACATTCAGTACTTC
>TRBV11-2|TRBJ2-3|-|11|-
CASSLTDTQYF
TGTGCCAGCAGCTTAACAGATACGCAGTATTTT
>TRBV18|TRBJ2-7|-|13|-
CASSPAEVREQYF
TGTGCCAGCTCACCGGCTGAGGTTCGGGAGCAGTACTTC
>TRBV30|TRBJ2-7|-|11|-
CAWSPRGEQYF
TGTGCCTGGAGTCCCAGGGGAGAGCAGTACTTC
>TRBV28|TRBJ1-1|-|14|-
CASSFRQLNTEAFF
TGTGCCAGCAGTTTTAGACAACTGAACACTGAAGCTTTCTTT
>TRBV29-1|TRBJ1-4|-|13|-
CSALLGWSEKLFF
TGCAGCGCCTTGCTAGGGTGGAGTGAAAAACTGTTTTTT
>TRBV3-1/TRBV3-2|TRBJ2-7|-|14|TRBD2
CASSPGTSGYEQYF
TGTGCCAGCAGCCCCGGGACTAGCGGGTACGAGCAGTACTTC
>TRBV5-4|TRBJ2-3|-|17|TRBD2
CASSAGLAGVSTDTQYF
TGTGCCAGCAGCGCGGGACTAGCGGGAGTTAGCACAGATACGCAGTATTTT
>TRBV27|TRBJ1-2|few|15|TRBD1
CASSLVWDRGYGYTF
TGTGCCAGCAGTTTGGTTTGGGACAGGGGCTATGGCTACACCTTC
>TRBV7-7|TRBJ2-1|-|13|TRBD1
CASSLGQFNEQFF
TGTGCTAGCAGCTTGGGACAGTTCAATGAGCAGTTCTTC
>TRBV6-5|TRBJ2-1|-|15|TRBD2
CASMLAGVPYNEQFF
TGTGCCAGCATGCTAGCGGGAGTACCCTACAATGAGCAGTTCTTC
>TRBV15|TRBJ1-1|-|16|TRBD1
CATSRGRQGANTEAFF
TGTGCCACCAGCAGAGGAAGGCAGGGGGCGAACACTGAAGCTTTCTTT
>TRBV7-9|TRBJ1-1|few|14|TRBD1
CASSSSGQHTEAFF
TGTGCCAGCAGCTCCTCGGGACAGCACACTGAAGCTTTCTTT
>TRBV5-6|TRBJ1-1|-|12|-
CASSLGWYEAFF
TGTGCCAGCAGCTTGGGGTGGTATGAAGCTTTCTTT
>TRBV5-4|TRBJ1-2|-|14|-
CASRAPGRGYGYTF
TGTGCCAGCAGAGCCCCGGGGCGAGGCTATGGCTACACCTTC
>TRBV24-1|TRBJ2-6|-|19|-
CATSDPAGTDPSGANVLTF
TGTGCCACCAGTGATCCAGCCGGGACTGACCCCTCTGGGGCCAACGTCCTGACTTTC
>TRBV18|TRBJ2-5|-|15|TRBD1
CASSPPGQGGETQYF
TGTGCCAGCTCACCACCGGGACAGGGAGGGGAGACCCAGTACTTC
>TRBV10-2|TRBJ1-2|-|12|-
CSSGQGPYGYTF
TGCTCCTCCGGGCAGGGCCCCTATGGCTACACCTTC
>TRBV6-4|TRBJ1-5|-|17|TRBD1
CASPGPNRTGGCQPQHF
TGTGCCAGCCCTGGACCTAATCGGACAGGGGGATGTCAGCCCCAGCATTTT
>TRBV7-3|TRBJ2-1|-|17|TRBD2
CASSFRGGSGGNNEQFF
TGTGCCAGCAGCTTCCGAGGAGGTAGCGGGGGAAACAATGAGCAGTTCTTC
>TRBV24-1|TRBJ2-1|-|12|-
CATSESINEQFF
TGTGCCACCAGTGAATCTATAAATGAGCAGTTCTTC
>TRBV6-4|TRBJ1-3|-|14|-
CASSDLGAGNTIYF
TGTGCCAGCAGTGACTTAGGGGCTGGAAACACCATATATTTT
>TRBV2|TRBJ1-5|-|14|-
CASSPQGSNQPQHF
TGTGCCAGCAGCCCCCAGGGAAGCAATCAGCCCCAGCATTTT
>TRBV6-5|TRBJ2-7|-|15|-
CASTLTWDGPYEQYF
TGTGCCAGCACCCTTACTTGGGACGGACCCTACGAGCAGTACTTC
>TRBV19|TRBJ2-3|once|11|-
CASRREDTQYF
TGTGCCAGTCGTCGGGAAGATACGCAGTATTTT
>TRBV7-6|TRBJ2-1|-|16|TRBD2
CASPRLAESSYNEQFF
TGTGCCAGCCCCCGCCTAGCGGAAAGCTCCTACAATGAGCAGTTCTTC
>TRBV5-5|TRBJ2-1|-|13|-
CASSFPSRDEQFF
TGTGCCAGCAGCTTCCCTAGTAGGGATGAGCAGTTCTTC
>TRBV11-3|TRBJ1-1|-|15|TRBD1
CASSLGTGGRFQAFF
TGTGCCAGCAGCTTAGGGACAGGGGGCAGGTTTCAAGCTTTCTTT
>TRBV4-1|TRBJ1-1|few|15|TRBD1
CASSHGTGMSTEAFF
TGCGCCAGCAGCCATGGGACAGGGATGAGCACTGAAGCTTTCTTT
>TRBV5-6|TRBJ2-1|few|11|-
CASSQGNEQFF
TGTGCCAGCAGCCAGGGCAATGAGCAGTTCTTC
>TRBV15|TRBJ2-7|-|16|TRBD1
CATSPHGTGSSYEQYF
TGTGCCACCAGCCCACACGGGACAGGGAGCTCCTACGAGCAGTACTTC
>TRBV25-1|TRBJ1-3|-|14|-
CASTASRAGNTIYF
TGTGCCAGCACCGCCTCGAGGGCTGGAAACACCATATATTTT
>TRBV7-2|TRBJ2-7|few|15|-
CASSLAGSGSYEQYF
TGTGCCAGCAGCTTAGCAGGGAGCGGGTCCTACGAGCAGTACTTC
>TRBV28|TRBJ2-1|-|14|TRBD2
CASFRASGYNEQFF
TGTGCCAGCTTCCGGGCTAGCGGCTACAATGAGCAGTTCTTC
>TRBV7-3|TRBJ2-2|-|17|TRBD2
CASSPNLAGIRTGELFF
TGTGCCAGCAGCCCCAATCTAGCGGGAATTCGAACCGGGGAGCTGTTTTTT
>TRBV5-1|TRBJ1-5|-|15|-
CASSLEPGSNQPQHF
TGCGCCAGCAGCTTGGAGCCAGGGTCCAATCAGCCCCAGCATTTT
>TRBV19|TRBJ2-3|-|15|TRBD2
CASSTSGSSTDTQYF
TGTGCCAGTAGCACAAGCGGGAGTAGCACAGATACGCAGTATTTT
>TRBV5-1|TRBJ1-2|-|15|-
CASSLGTAPDDGYTF
TGCGCCAGCAGCTTGGGGACAGCCCCGGATGATGGCTACACCTTC
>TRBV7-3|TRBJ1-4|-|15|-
CASSLTPDPNEKLFF
TGTGCCAGCAGCTTAACCCCGGACCCTAATGAAAAACTGTTTTTT
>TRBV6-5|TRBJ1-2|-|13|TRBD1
CASSLNRGYGYTF
TGTGCCAGCAGCCTAAACAGGGGGTATGGCTACACCTTC
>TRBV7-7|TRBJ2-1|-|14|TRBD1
CASSRGTAGNEQFF
TGTGCTAGCTCAAGGGGGACAGCAGGGAATGAGCAGTTCTTC
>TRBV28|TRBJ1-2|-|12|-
CASSSGAYGYTF
TGTGCCAGCAGTTCCGGGGCCTATGGCTACACCTTC
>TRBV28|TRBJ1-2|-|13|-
CASSPGRTYGYTF
TGTGCCAGCAGCCCTGGACGGACCTATGGCTACACCTTC
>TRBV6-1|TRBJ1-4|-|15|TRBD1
CASSETGDSNEKLFF
TGTGCCAGCAGTGAGACAGGGGATTCTAATGAAAAACTGTTTTTT
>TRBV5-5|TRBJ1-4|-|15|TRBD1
CASSFEDRFNEKLFF
TGTGCCAGCAGCTTCGAGGACAGGTTTAATGAAAAACTGTTTTTT
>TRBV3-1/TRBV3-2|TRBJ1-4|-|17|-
CASSQVSAGATNEKLFF
TGTGCCAGCAGCCAAGTGTCGGCAGGGGCCACTAATGAAAAACTGTTTTTT
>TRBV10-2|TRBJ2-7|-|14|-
CASSESSLDHEQYF
TGCGCCAGCAGTGAGTCGTCGCTAGATCACGAGCAGTACTTC
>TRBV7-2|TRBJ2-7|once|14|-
CASSLALGNYEQYF
TGTGCCAGCAGCTTAGCGTTGGGAAACTACGAGCAGTACTTC
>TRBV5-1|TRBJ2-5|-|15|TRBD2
CASSSGLAGAETQYF
TGCGCCAGCAGCTCGGGACTAGCGGGAGCGGAGACCCAGTACTTC
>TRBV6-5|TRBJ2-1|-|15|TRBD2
CASRLTSAGYNEQFF
TGTGCCAGCAGACTCACTAGCGCGGGGTACAATGAGCAGTTCTTC
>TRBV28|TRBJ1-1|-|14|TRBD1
CASTGNAGGTEAFF
TGTGCCAGCACCGGAAATGCAGGGGGGACTGAAGCTTTCTTT
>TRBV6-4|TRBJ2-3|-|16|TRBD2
CASSPTSGKKLNTQYF
TGTGCCAGCTCCCCGACTAGCGGGAAAAAACTCAATACGCAGTATTTT
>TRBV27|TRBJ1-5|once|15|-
CASSLSETSNQPQHF
TGTGCCAGCAGTTTATCGGAGACCAGCAATCAGCCCCAGCATTTT
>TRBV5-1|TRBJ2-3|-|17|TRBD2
CASSSMTSGSGTDTQYF
TGCGCCAGCAGCTCAATGACTAGCGGGAGTGGCACAGATACGCAGTATTTT
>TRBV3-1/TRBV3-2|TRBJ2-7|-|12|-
CASSHRGHEQYF
TGTGCCAGCAGCCACAGGGGCCACGAGCAGTACTTC
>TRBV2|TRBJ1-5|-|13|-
CASRRESNQPQHF
TGTGCCAGCAGACGGGAGAGCAATCAGCCCCAGCATTTT
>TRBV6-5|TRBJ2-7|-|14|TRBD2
CASSNQRDSYEQYF
TGTGCCAGCAGTAACCAGCGGGACTCCTACGAGCAGTACTTC
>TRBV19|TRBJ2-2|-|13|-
CASSSPGVGELFF
TGTGCCAGTAGTAGCCCAGGGGTCGGGGAGCTGTTTTTT
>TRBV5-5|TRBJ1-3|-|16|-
CASSLAGKGSGNTIYF
TGTGCCAGCAGCTTGGCCGGGAAAGGTTCGGGAAACACCATATATTTT
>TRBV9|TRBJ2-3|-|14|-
CASSPRSQGSTQYF
TGTGCCAGCAGCCCCCGTAGTCAGGGCAGTACGCAGTATTTT